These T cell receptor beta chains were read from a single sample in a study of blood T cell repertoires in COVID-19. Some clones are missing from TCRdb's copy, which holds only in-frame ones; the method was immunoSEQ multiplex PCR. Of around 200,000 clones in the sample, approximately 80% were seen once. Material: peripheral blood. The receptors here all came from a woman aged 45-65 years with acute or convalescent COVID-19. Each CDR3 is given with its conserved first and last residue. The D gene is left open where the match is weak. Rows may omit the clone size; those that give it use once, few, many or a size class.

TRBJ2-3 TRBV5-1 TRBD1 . TGCGCCAGCACCCTGGCACAGGGGGCGCGGGATACGCAGTATTTT CASTLAQGARDTQYF
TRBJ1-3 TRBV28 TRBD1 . TGTGCCAGCAGTGGGGCAGGGGGCTCTGGAAACACCATATATTTT CASSGAGGSGNTIYF
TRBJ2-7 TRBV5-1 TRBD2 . TGCGCCAGCAGCTTTGGCTTAGCGGGAGTTTACGAGCAGTACTTC CASSFGLAGVYEQYF
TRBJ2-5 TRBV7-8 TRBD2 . TGTGCCAGCAGGTCTAGAGGGACTAGCGGGAGGGCCATGGAGACCCAGTACTTC CASRSRGTSGRAMETQYF
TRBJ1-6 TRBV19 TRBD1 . TGTGCCAGTCAAGGACAGGGCAATTCACCCCTCCACTTT CASQGQGNSPLHF
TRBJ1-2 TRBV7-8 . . TGTGCCAGCACCAACAGCTCAGGGAAAGTCGGTGGCTACACCTTC CASTNSSGKVGGYTF
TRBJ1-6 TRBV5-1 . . TGCGCCAGCAGCTTAAAACCTACCTCTGACTTCTCCTATAATTCACCCCTCCACTTT CASSLKPTSDFSYNSPLHF
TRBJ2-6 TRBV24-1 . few TGTGCCACCAGTGGCTCAGGAGGGGCCAACGTCCTGACTTTC CATSGSGGANVLTF
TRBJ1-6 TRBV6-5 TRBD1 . TGTGCCAGCAACCGGGACAGCTCCTATAATTCACCCCTCCACTTT CASNRDSSYNSPLHF
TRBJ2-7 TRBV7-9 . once TGTGCCAGCAGTTCCAAGGGGGTCTCCTACGAGCAGTACTTC CASSSKGVSYEQYF
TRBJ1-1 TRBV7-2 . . TGTGCCAGCAGCTTAGTCGTCACGGTGAACACTGAAGCTTTCTTT CASSLVVTVNTEAFF
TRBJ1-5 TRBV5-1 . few TGCGCCAGCAGCTTGGTCGAGTTGGGGAGGGGCAATCAGCCCCAGCATTTT CASSLVELGRGNQPQHF
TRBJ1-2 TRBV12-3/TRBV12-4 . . TGTGCCACTCACAGACGGTCCAGTGGGGGCTACACCTTC CATHRRSSGGYTF
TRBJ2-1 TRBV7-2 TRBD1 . TGTGCCAGCAGTATAGGAGGGACAGGGGCCACCTACAATGAGCAGTTCTTC CASSIGGTGATYNEQFF
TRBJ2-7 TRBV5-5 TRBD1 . TGTGCCAGCAGCTTGAGGGACAGCTCCTACGAGCAGTACTTC CASSLRDSSYEQYF
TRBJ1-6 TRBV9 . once TGTGCCAGCAGCGGTGGTTTGGGGGGGCTGGGTTCACCCCTCCACTTT CASSGGLGGLGSPLHF
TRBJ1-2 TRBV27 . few TGTGCCAGCAGTTATCAGGGTTATGGGGGCTACACCTTC CASSYQGYGGYTF
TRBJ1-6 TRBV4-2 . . TGTGCCAGCGCCGAGGCGGGGTTAGTTTCACCCCTCCACTTT CASAEAGLVSPLHF
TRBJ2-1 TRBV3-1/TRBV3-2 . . TGTGCCAGCAGCCAAGTCGCCAGGGGATCCTACAATGAGCAGTTCTTC CASSQVARGSYNEQFF
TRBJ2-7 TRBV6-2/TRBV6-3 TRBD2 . TGTGCCAGCAGTTACGGGACTAGCGGGAGCTACGAGCAGTACTTC CASSYGTSGSYEQYF
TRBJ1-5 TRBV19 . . TGTGCCAGTAGCCTGACCGGGGGCAATCAGCCCCAGCATTTT CASSLTGGNQPQHF
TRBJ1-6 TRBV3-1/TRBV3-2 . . TGTGCCAGCAGCCAAAACCCGACAGGCATCTATAATTCACCCCTCCACTTT CASSQNPTGIYNSPLHF